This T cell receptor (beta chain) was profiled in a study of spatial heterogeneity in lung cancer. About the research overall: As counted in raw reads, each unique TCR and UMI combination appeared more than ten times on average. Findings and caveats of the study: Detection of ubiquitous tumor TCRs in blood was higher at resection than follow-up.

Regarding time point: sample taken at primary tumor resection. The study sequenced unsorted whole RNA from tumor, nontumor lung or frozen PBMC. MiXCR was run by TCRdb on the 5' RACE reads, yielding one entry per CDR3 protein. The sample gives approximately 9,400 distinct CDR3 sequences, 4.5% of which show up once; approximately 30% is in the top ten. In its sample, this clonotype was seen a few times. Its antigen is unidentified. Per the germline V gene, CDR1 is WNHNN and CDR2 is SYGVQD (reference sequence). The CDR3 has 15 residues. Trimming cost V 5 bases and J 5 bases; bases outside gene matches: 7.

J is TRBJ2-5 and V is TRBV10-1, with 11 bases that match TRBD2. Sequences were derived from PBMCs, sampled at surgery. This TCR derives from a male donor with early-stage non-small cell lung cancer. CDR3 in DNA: TGCGCCAGCAGTAATGGACTAGCGGGCTGGGAGACCCAGTACTTC. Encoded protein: CASSNGLAGWETQYF.